These 28 T cell receptor beta chains share one sample of origin, sequenced in a study of T-cell reconstitution after alpha-beta-depleted transplantation in children (dated by TCRdb to the mid-2010s). Library preparation employed PCR. Data came from an Illumina HiSeq 2500. Molecular barcoding was employed in the preparation of TCR libraries, with unique molecular identifiers being used to normalize TCRbeta repertoire quantification. TCRdb reran the public reads through fastp at Q25 and MiXCR, keeping productive beta chains. Rows merge per CDR3 protein into single entries with the most common DNA and genes. This sample lists hundreds of thousands of distinct CDR3 sequences; around 15% were detected once. The ten largest clones represent about 32% of the sample. Interpreted using the paper, the treatment or condition label stands for: allogeneic hematopoietic cell transplantation with graft depleted of TCRalphabeta T cells and CD19 B cells.

The source material was PBMCs, mostly from graft donor cells, sampled 360 days after TCRalphabeta/CD19-depleted stem cell transplant. These receptors all come from a boy in the first two years of life who had a stem cell transplant for Wiskott-Aldrich syndrome, so the T cells may come from the graft donor.

This rearrangement joins TRBV5-1 to TRBJ2-6; possibly TRBD2 for D (5 bases). V shed 2 bases and J shed 7 bases, with 22 bases lying between them. Germline lookup yields CDR1 SGHRS and CDR2 YFSETQ. This CDR3 has 18 residues. This chain's CDR3 is CASSLRGPLFALANVLTF. In DNA, the CDR3 is TGCGCCAGCAGCTTACGCGGGCCTCTCTTCGCCCTTGCCAACGTCCTGACTTTC.

There are a few counts of this clonotype. V and J are TRBV7-9 and TRBJ2-2; the match to TRBD2 covers 7 bases. The CDR3 is made up of 15 amino acids. Germline values: CDR1 SEHNR, CDR2 FQNEAQ (reference sequence). Losses at the gene ends were 2 bases for V and 4 bases for J; bases not matched to a gene: 4. CDR3 residues: CASSLPTSFTGELFF. DNA for the CDR3: TGTGCCAGCAGCTTACCGACTAGCTTCACCGGGGAGCTGTTTTTT.

There are a few counts of this clonotype. The genes are TRBV20-1 and TRBJ2-3; possibly TRBD1 for D (5 bases). Germline CDR1 reads DFQATT; CDR2 reads SNEGSKA (reference sequence). V lost 6 bases and J 5 bases, leaving 15 bases between the germline ends. The CDR3 has 13 amino acids. The CDR3 nucleotides are TGCAGTGCCCGCCCTAGGGGCCGAGATACGCAGTATTTT. Translation: CSARPRGRDTQYF.

This clonotype was counted many times. The chain combines TRBV7-9 with TRBJ2-1; tentatively, D is TRBD1 (5 bases). CDR3 size: 15 residues. CDR1 SEHNR and CDR2 FQNEAQ come from the germline V gene (reference sequence). V dropped 1 base and J dropped 2 bases, with 9 bases sitting between them. The CDR3 loop is CASSLGQGAYNEQFF. For the CDR3, the DNA is TGTGCCAGCAGCTTAGGACAAGGGGCCTACAATGAGCAGTTCTTC.

The rearrangement uses TRBV27 and TRBJ1-2; D ambiguous. With 0 bases removed from V and 4 bases from J, the gap between germline ends came to 9 bases. The CDR3 is 14 amino acids. CDR1 and CDR2 from the germline V gene are MNHEY and SMNVEV (reference sequence). The CDR3 loop reads CASSLSAGPYGYTF. CDR3 sequence (DNA): TGTGCCAGCAGTTTATCGGCAGGACCCTATGGCTACACCTTC.

The chain recombines TRBV6-2 or TRBV6-3 with TRBJ2-1, with TRBD2 matching 10 bases. Looked up from germline, CDR1 is MNHEY and CDR2 is SVGEGT. The V segment lost 6 bases and the J segment 2 bases; nucleotides outside the gene matches: 10. This CDR3 spans 17 amino acids. In DNA, the CDR3 is TGTGCCAGCAGACGGATCCCTAGCGGGGGCCCCTACAATGAGCAGTTCTTC. It is translated as CASRRIPSGGPYNEQFF.

This clonotype showed up just a few times. The chain links TRBV5-1 to TRBJ2-7; possibly TRBD1 for D (6 bases). Germline assignment: CDR1 SGHRS and CDR2 YFSETQ. With 4 bases removed from V and 5 bases from J, the gap between germline ends came to 19 bases. The CDR3 totals 15 residues. DNA of the CDR3: TGCGCCAGCAGCACGTATCAGGGGAGTATGGACGAGCAGTACTTC. Translating gives CASSTYQGSMDEQYF.

This clonotype was counted a few times. The V call is TRBV18, the J call TRBJ1-3; 7 bases line up with TRBD1. With V trimmed by 3 bases and J by 5 bases, 4 bases remained unmatched. This CDR3 has 14 residues. Germline CDR1 KGHSH, CDR2 LQKENI. The CDR3 DNA reads as TGTGCCAGCTCACCGGGACAGCCTCGAAACACCATATATTTT. Translation gives CASSPGQPRNTIYF.

The rearrangement uses TRBV7-9 and TRBJ2-7, with D uncertain. This CDR3 comprises 13 residues. Germline assignment: CDR1 SEHNR and CDR2 FQNEAQ (reference sequence). V lost 3 bases and J 1 base, leaving 7 bases between the germline ends. CDR3 nucleotide sequence: TGTGCCAGCAGCTTTCCCCCTTCCTACGAGCAGTACTTC. This encodes CASSFPPSYEQYF.

This clonotype was recorded at least ten times. The chain uses TRBV20-1 and TRBJ2-4, with TRBD2 as a possible D gene (5 bases). The CDR3 spans 13 residues. Trimming pared 0 bases from V and 9 bases from J, leaving 12 bases between. CDR1 and CDR2 (germline): DFQATT, SNEGSKA (reference sequence). DNA of the CDR3: TGCAGTGCTAGAGAGCAGGCAGAGGGCATTCAGTACTTC. This gives the protein CSAREQAEGIQYF.

The J gene is TRBJ2-1, the V gene TRBV25-1, with 11 bases lining up with TRBD1. Germline assignment: CDR1 MGHDK and CDR2 SYGVNS. The CDR3 runs 16 residues. CDR3 in DNA: TGTGAGGGGGACAGGGGGTCTACCCTTCTCTACAATGAGCAGTTCTTC. Protein sequence: CEGDRGSTLLYNEQFF.

This clonotype was counted only a few times. The V and J genes are TRBV12-3 or TRBV12-4 and TRBJ2-7; D not certain. Trimming pared 6 bases from V and 2 bases from J, leaving 11 bases between. The CDR3 runs 13 residues. CDR3: CASRERRTYEQYF. Written as DNA, the CDR3 is TGTGCCAGCAGGGAGCGTAGGACCTACGAGCAGTACTTC.

CDR3: CASSLDSGRPNEQFF. The CDR3 region has the DNA TGTGCCAGCAGCTTAGATAGCGGGAGGCCCAATGAGCAGTTCTTC. The V and J genes are TRBV7-9 and TRBJ2-1; 10 bases fit TRBD2. Trimming took 1 base from V and 6 from J; bases not matched to a gene: 3. The CDR3 consists of 15 residues. Germline assignment: CDR1 SEHNR and CDR2 FQNEAQ (reference sequence).

The V call is TRBV12-3 or TRBV12-4, the J call TRBJ2-4, with D possibly being TRBD2 (5 bases). The CDR3 is made up of 16 amino acids. V was trimmed by 2 bases and J by 2 bases, leaving 13 bases between them. CDR3 protein: CASSLKASPPKNIQYF. CDR3 coding DNA: TGTGCCAGCAGTTTAAAGGCTAGCCCCCCCAAAAACATTCAGTACTTC.

This clonotype was observed a few times. The rearrangement links TRBV7-9 to TRBJ2-1, with D unresolved. The germline gives CDR1 SEHNR, CDR2 FQNEAQ (reference sequence). V was cut by 4 bases and J by 0 bases, with 13 bases left in between. This CDR3 is 16 amino acids long. CDR3 loop: CASSSTRSTSYNEQFF. CDR3 DNA: TGTGCCAGCAGCTCGACAAGGTCGACCTCCTACAATGAGCAGTTCTTC.

V is TRBV6-5 and J is TRBJ2-3; 12 bases match TRBD2. The CDR3 extends over 16 amino acids. The germline gives CDR1 MNHEY, CDR2 SVGAGI. The ends lost 4 bases at V and 3 bases at J; junction bases unmatched: 5. The DNA of the CDR3 is TGTGCCAGCAGTTCTACTAGCGGGGGGAGGACAGATACGCAGTATTTT. This gives the protein CASSSTSGGRTDTQYF.

The gene calls are TRBV7-9 and TRBJ2-1, with 7 bases matching TRBD2. The CDR3 is made up of 17 amino acids. From germline, CDR1 is SEHNR and CDR2 FQNEAQ (reference sequence). J was trimmed by 0 bases and V by 7 bases; bases with no gene match: 12. The CDR3 region has the DNA TGTGCCAGCACCCATAGCCCGGGGGGAGTCTCCTACAATGAGCAGTTCTTC. Protein sequence: CASTHSPGGVSYNEQFF. Supplemented by reference TRBV7-9 and TRBJ2-1, the full variable domain reads DTGVSQNPRHKITKRGQNVTFRCDPISEHNRLYWYRQTLGQGPEFLTYFQNEAQLEKSRLLSDRFSAERPKGSFSTLEIQRTEQGDSAMYLCASTHSPGGVSYNEQFFGPGTRLTVL.

The chain couples TRBV5-1 to TRBJ2-3; 10 bases align to TRBD1. V dropped 2 bases and J dropped 3; count of bases not matched to a gene: 9. The CDR3 runs 17 residues. CDR1 and CDR2 (germline): SGHRS, YFSETQ. Written as DNA, the CDR3 is TGCGCCAGCAGCTTTTTAGGCGGACAGGGGGTTACAGATACGCAGTATTTT. This sequence encodes CASSFLGGQGVTDTQYF.

The rearrangement joins TRBV12-3 or TRBV12-4 to TRBJ2-1, with TRBD1 matching 9 bases. The J segment lost 7 bases and the V segment lost 3 bases, leaving 13 bases of the junction unmatched. This CDR3 region has 17 residues. The CDR3, as DNA: TGTGCCAGCAGTTTCGCGGGACAGGGATTAAATCAAAATGAGCAGTTCTTC. Translated: CASSFAGQGLNQNEQFF.

This clonotype was detected many times. This sequence joins TRBV7-9 and TRBJ2-3; perhaps TRBD1 as D (5 bases). V lost 5 bases to trimming and J lost 0 bases, with 15 bases between them. CDR3 size: 16 residues. Germline-derived CDR1 and CDR2 are SEHNR and FQNEAQ (reference sequence). For the CDR3, the DNA is TGTGCCAGCAGCCAGGGTCGAGCATTGAGCACAGATACGCAGTATTTT. Encoded protein: CASSQGRALSTDTQYF. Based on the CDR3 plus reference TRBV7-9 and TRBJ2-3, the full variable domain is DTGVSQNPRHKITKRGQNVTFRCDPISEHNRLYWYRQTLGQGPEFLTYFQNEAQLEKSRLLSDRFSAERPKGSFSTLEIQRTEQGDSAMYLCASSQGRALSTDTQYFGPGTRLTVL.

This clonotype was seen only a few times. This rearrangement joins TRBV5-1 to TRBJ1-1; D ambiguous. CDR1 and CDR2 (germline): SGHRS, YFSETQ. The CDR3 contains 14 residues. Trimming shortened V by 4 bases and J by 0 bases, and 10 bases separated the two germline ends. Here the CDR3 DNA reads TGCGCCAGCAGCCAACTAGCAGTGAACACTGAAGCTTTCTTT. Residues: CASSQLAVNTEAFF.

The chain combines TRBV18 with TRBJ2-3, with D tentatively TRBD1 (6 bases). The germline V and J ends were trimmed by 3 bases and 1 base, with 11 bases remaining between them. Germline CDR1 KGHSH, CDR2 LQKENI. The CDR3 totals 15 residues. In nucleotides, the CDR3 is TGTGCCAGCTCACCGCCACAGGGAGGCACAGATACGCAGTATTTT. This sequence encodes CASSPPQGGTDTQYF.

This clonotype was seen a handful of times. This chain uses TRBV2 with TRBJ2-3, with D unclear. Per germline, CDR1 SNHLY and CDR2 FYNNEI. The CDR3 is 15 residues long. The V gene lost 4 bases and the J gene lost 5 bases, with 16 bases spanning the gap. The CDR3 spells CASSGIPKRRDTQYF. The DNA of the CDR3 is TGTGCCAGCAGTGGAATACCCAAAAGAAGAGATACGCAGTATTTT.

The chain is built from TRBV7-9 and TRBJ2-7, with D possibly called TRBD1 or TRBD2 (5 bases each). CDR3 length: 13 amino acids. V dropped 1 base and J dropped 8 bases, with 12 bases sitting between them. The germline gives CDR1 SEHNR, CDR2 FQNEAQ (reference sequence). The CDR3 DNA is TGTGCCAGCAGCTTAGGGACGGGGCCTAAGCAGTACTTC. It translates to CASSLGTGPKQYF.

The V gene is TRBV10-3, the J gene TRBJ2-7; D may be TRBD1 (6 bases). V dropped 8 bases and J dropped 6 bases, with 14 bases sitting between them. Germline V lookup: CDR1 ENHRY, CDR2 SYGVKD. CDR3 length: 12 residues. The CDR3 loop is CAIGRTGSEQYF. The CDR3 DNA is TGTGCCATCGGGAGAACAGGGTCCGAGCAGTACTTC.

The V and J genes are TRBV5-1 and TRBJ2-1; D gene unclear. The germline gives CDR1 SGHRS, CDR2 YFSETQ. The CDR3 loop spans 14 amino acids. V lost 0 bases, J lost 8 bases, and 12 bases lay in between. Here the CDR3 DNA reads TGCGCCAGCAGCTTGGCCAATGTTGGGGATGAGCAGTTCTTC. It yields the protein CASSLANVGDEQFF.

This clonotype came up a few times. This chain joins TRBV4-3 and TRBJ1-1; D gene unclear. Trimming left V 1 base short and J 8 bases short, with 11 bases between. CDR1 is LGHNA and CDR2 is YSLEER in the germline V gene. This CDR3 has 13 amino acids. The CDR3 loop reads CASSQVYGNEAFF. Written as DNA, the CDR3 is TGCGCCAGCAGCCAAGTCTACGGTAACGAAGCTTTCTTT.

This clonotype was recorded many times. The V gene is TRBV7-9, the J gene TRBJ2-5; tentatively, D is TRBD1 (6 bases). There are 13 residues in the CDR3. Between the trimmed V and J ends, which lost 3 bases and 4 bases, there was a span of 9 bases. The germline V gene has CDR1 SEHNR and CDR2 FQNEAQ (reference sequence). The CDR3 here is CASSFGRGETQYF. In nucleotides, the CDR3 is TGTGCCAGCAGCTTTGGCAGGGGAGAGACCCAGTACTTC.